Below, one T cell receptor beta chain is given with its context. The target antigen is unknown. This sample was included in a study of T cells in tuberculosis. General study results and limits: Active tuberculosis TCR-alpha repertoires lay closer to GMM-specific TCRs than IGRA-negative controls, suggesting clonal expansion.

Time point: new active TB diagnosis, blood taken before or within 7 days of starting treatment. Sequencing was performed with immunoSEQ multiplex PCR; in TCRdb, only in-frame clones are kept and a portion is missing. Among about 40,000 clones listed, 94% were seen once. Trimming stripped 3 bases from V and 0 bases from J, with 15 bases between. The CDR3 sequence is 16 residues long. Per the germline V gene, CDR1 is SQVTM and CDR2 is ANQGSEA. The rearrangement links TRBV29-1 to TRBJ1-5; D may be TRBD1 (6 bases). Sequencing used PBMCs, obtained at tuberculosis diagnosis. The clonotype was recovered from an adult with tuberculosis. The CDR3 here is CSVDGGRYHSNQPQHF. Here the CDR3 DNA reads TGCAGCGTTGATGGGGGCCGATACCATAGCAATCAGCCCCAGCATTTT.